A single sample is the source of the 12 T cell receptor beta chains below, sequenced in a study of spatial heterogeneity in lung cancer. The time point: blood at routine non-recurrence follow-up after resection. TCRdb passed the 5' RACE reads through MiXCR, listing each CDR3 protein once. The sample comprises under 150,000 distinct CDR3 sequences, 10% to 13% of which are singletons, and less than 25% rests with the top ten. Sample: PBMCs, taken at follow-up. The receptors were sampled from a female donor with early-stage non-small cell lung cancer.

V usage is TRBV6-4 and J usage is TRBJ2-1; 9 bases agree with TRBD2. The V segment lost 10 bases and the J segment 5 bases; nucleotides outside the gene matches: 12. Germline lookup yields CDR1 MRHNA and CDR2 SNTAGT. The CDR3 sequence is 15 residues long. CDR3 sequence (DNA): TGTGCCACTATAGCGGGAGCCCGTGGCCACAATGAGCAGTTCTTC. Amino acid sequence: CATIAGARGHNEQFF.

V and J are TRBV18 and TRBJ1-1; 7 nucleotides align to TRBD1. CDR3 length equals 13 residues. Trimming removed 2 bases from V and 9 bases from J; junction bases left unmatched: 6. The germline CDR1 and CDR2 sequences are KGHSH and LQKENI. CDR3 protein: CASSPEEQGKAFF. In DNA form, the CDR3 reads TGTGCCAGCTCACCAGAGGAACAGGGGAAAGCTTTCTTT. Combining the CDR3 with reference TRBV18 and TRBJ1-1 gives the whole variable domain NAGVMQNPRHLVRRRGQEARLRCSPMKGHSHVYWYRQLPEEGLKFMVYLQKENIIDESGMPKERFSAEFPKEGPSILRIQQVVRGDSAAYFCASSPEEQGKAFFGQGTRLTVV.

The chain has TRBV19 and TRBJ1-5; D gene ambiguous. The V end lost 5 bases, the J end lost 4 bases, and 12 bases lay between the germline ends. CDR1 LNHDA and CDR2 SQIVND come from the germline V gene (reference sequence). CDR3 size: 14 residues. The CDR3 here is CASSRRTGNQPQHF. The CDR3 DNA sequence: TGTGCCAGTAGTCGTCGGACCGGTAATCAGCCCCAGCATTTT.

The chain carries TRBV30 and TRBJ2-3, with D perhaps TRBD2 (5 bases). The CDR3 runs to 15 residues. Germline CDR1 and CDR2: GTSNPN and SVGIG (reference sequence). V dropped 4 bases and J dropped 6 bases, with 20 bases sitting between them. The CDR3 is CAWKPGSRRTDTQYF. CDR3 bases: TGTGCCTGGAAGCCAGGCTCCCGGAGGACGGATACGCAGTATTTT.

The table lists this clonotype with a few counts. The gene calls are TRBV19 and TRBJ2-1; D assignment may be TRBD1 or TRBD2 (6 bases each). Trimming pared 5 bases from V and 1 base from J, leaving 15 bases between. This CDR3 is 16 amino acids long. The germline V gene has CDR1 LNHDA and CDR2 SQIVND (reference sequence). CDR3 bases: TGTGCCAGTAGTCTGGGAGGACAGAGGTCCTACAATGAGCAGTTCTTC. Amino acid sequence: CASSLGGQRSYNEQFF.

A few counts support this clonotype. The rearrangement joins TRBV15 to TRBJ1-4; D call uncertain. Trimming removed 0 bases from V and 0 bases from J, with 8 bases in between. The CDR3 is 16 amino acids. CDR1 LNHNV and CDR2 YYDKDF come from the germline V gene (reference sequence). The CDR3 here is CATSRDHGATNEKLFF. The CDR3 DNA is TGTGCCACCAGCAGAGATCATGGGGCAACTAATGAAAAACTGTTTTTT.

This chain connects TRBV24-1 to TRBJ1-5; 7 nucleotides match TRBD1. Germline V gives CDR1 KGHDR, CDR2 SFDVKD. Trimming cost V 5 bases and J 3 bases; bases outside gene matches: 9. This CDR3 has 16 residues. The CDR3 is CATSGLTGNTNQPQHF. CDR3 coding DNA: TGTGCCACCAGTGGGCTGACAGGGAATACCAATCAGCCCCAGCATTTT.

In this sample, this clonotype turned up a few times. The chain couples TRBV2 to TRBJ2-2; 10 bases agree with TRBD2. The CDR3 totals 15 residues. Trimming cost V 7 bases and J 6 bases; bases outside gene matches: 8. CDR1 is SNHLY, CDR2 FYNNEI, per germline. The CDR3 sequence is CASTGASGSSGELFF. The DNA of the CDR3 is TGTGCCAGCACTGGGGCTAGCGGGAGTTCCGGGGAGCTGTTTTTT.

Ten or more counts support this clonotype. The genes are TRBV20-1 and TRBJ2-3; D is ambiguous. Trimming removed 4 bases at V and 6 bases at J, with 17 bases between. The germline CDR1 and CDR2 sequences are DFQATT and SNEGSKA (reference sequence). This CDR3 region has 14 residues. CDR3 protein: CSATLGLYSDTQYF. CDR3 nucleotides: TGCAGTGCTACCCTTGGTCTTTATTCTGATACGCAGTATTTT.

The V call is TRBV5-1, the J call TRBJ2-5; 10 bases are a match to TRBD1. This CDR3 is built from 17 residues. Germline V CDR1 and CDR2: SGHRS, YFSETQ. After removal of 0 bases from V and 5 bases from J, the junction contained 10 bases not matched to a gene. CDR3 sequence: CASSLAPTGTGEETQYF. The CDR3 DNA reads as TGCGCCAGCAGCTTGGCCCCCACCGGGACAGGGGAGGAGACCCAGTACTTC.

The chain recombines TRBV7-6 with TRBJ2-1, with 12 bases aligning to TRBD1. Per the germline V gene, CDR1 is SGHVS and CDR2 is FNYEAQ. This CDR3 region has 16 residues. J gave up 6 bases and V 5 bases, and 8 bases lay outside the gene matches. The CDR3 DNA reads as TGTGCCAGCAGCCTATCGGGACAGGGGGCTTCCAATGAGCAGTTCTTC. This encodes CASSLSGQGASNEQFF. Based on the CDR3 plus reference TRBV7-6 and TRBJ2-1, the full variable domain is GAGVSQSPRYKVTKRGQDVALRCDPISGHVSLYWYRQALGQGPEFLTYFNYEAQQDKSGLPNDRFSAERPEGSISTLTIQRTEQRDSAMYRCASSLSGQGASNEQFFGPGTRLTVL.

The rearrangement links TRBV7-9 to TRBJ1-6, with D hard to call. Germline loops: CDR1 SEHNR, CDR2 FQNEAQ (reference sequence). With 6 bases removed from V and 0 bases from J, the gap between germline ends came to 12 bases. The CDR3 length is 16 residues. CDR3: CASSREGSSYNSPLHF. The CDR3 bases are TGTGCCAGCAGTAGGGAGGGCAGCTCCTATAATTCACCCCTCCACTTT.